This entry lists 14 T cell receptor beta chains sequenced from one sample in a study of blood T cell repertoires in COVID-19. Some clones are missing from TCRdb's copy, which holds only in-frame ones; the method was immunoSEQ multiplex PCR. The repertoire holds 200,000 or so clones, with about 80% as singletons. The specimen was PBMCs or T cells enriched from blood (not recorded which). The receptors stem from a man in his forties who had recovered from COVID-19.

This clone was seen a few times. The chain employs TRBV3-1 (or the pseudogene TRBV3-2) and TRBJ2-2; TRBD1 agrees at 7 bases. In germline, CDR1 is LGHDT, CDR2 YNNKEL (reference sequence). This CDR3 contains 15 residues. V shed 5 bases, J shed 1 base, and the junction held 4 bases outside the gene matches. The DNA of the CDR3 is TGTGCCAGCAGCACCCGGACAGGGAACACCGGGGAGCTGTTTTTT. This translates into CASSTRTGNTGELFF.

The chain has TRBV21-1 and TRBJ2-7; the tabulated D call, TRBD1, remains unverified against the DNA. TRBV21-1 is labeled a pseudogene. The CDR3 is 19 residues long. The CDR3: CASNPEGGQGIIFTYEQYF. CDR3 bases: TGTGCCAGCAACCCAGAGGGAGGACAGGGCATAATCTTCACCTACGAGCAGTACTTC.

This clone was counted once. The chain is built from TRBV30 and TRBJ1-1; 7 nucleotides line up with TRBD1. The ends lost 6 bases at V and 5 bases at J; junction bases unmatched: 12. This CDR3 contains 14 residues. From germline, CDR1 is GTSNPN and CDR2 SVGIG (reference sequence). The CDR3, as DNA: TGTGCCTGTGACAGGGTGAGGGTGTGGACTGAAGCTTTCTTT. Protein product: CACDRVRVWTEAFF.

This clone has only a few counts. The chain joins TRBV24-1 to TRBJ2-6; D ambiguous. CDR1 and CDR2 (germline): KGHDR, SFDVKD. CDR3 length equals 14 residues. V lost 4 bases, J lost 5 bases, and 8 bases lay in between. For the CDR3, the DNA is TGTGCCACCAGTGACCCGGTCCGGGCCAACGTCCTGACTTTC. This translates into CATSDPVRANVLTF.

This chain links TRBV30 with TRBJ1-1; D might be TRBD1 (6 bases). The length of the CDR3 is 14 residues. CDR1 is GTSNPN, CDR2 SVGIG, per germline (reference sequence). The V and J ends lost 3 bases and 8 bases respectively, with 19 bases between them. CDR3: CAWRAITLRGEAFF. The DNA of the CDR3 is TGTGCCTGGAGGGCCATTACTCTCAGGGGAGAAGCTTTCTTT.

The chain carries TRBV19 and TRBJ2-1; a weak D match, TRBD1 (5 bases). Trimming cost V 3 bases and J 2 bases, with 14 bases left between them. Germline assignment: CDR1 LNHDA and CDR2 SQIVND (reference sequence). The CDR3 totals 16 residues. The DNA of the CDR3 is TGTGCCAGTAGTATTGTGACGGGCAGGGCCTACAATGAGCAGTTCTTC. It specifies CASSIVTGRAYNEQFF.

This clone showed up just once. This chain joins TRBV10-2 and TRBJ2-7; perhaps TRBD2 as D (6 bases). Germline V gene data show CDR1 as WSHSY and CDR2 as SAAADI. This CDR3 is 18 amino acids long. Trimming cost V 7 bases and J 0 bases, with 25 bases left between them. The CDR3 sequence is CASMPSGDFYLSSYEQYF. The CDR3, as DNA: TGCGCCAGCATGCCGTCGGGGGACTTCTACCTGAGCTCCTACGAGCAGTACTTC.

The chain recombines TRBV4-2 with TRBJ1-1, with unresolved D. Germline CDR1 and CDR2: LGHNA and YNFKEQ. Trimming took off 1 base at V and 3 bases at J, with 6 bases between the two ends. The CDR3 length is 13 residues. The CDR3 bases are TGTGCCAGCAGCCAAGGAACGGACACTGAAGCTTTCTTT. Translated, it gives CASSQGTDTEAFF.

There are a few counts of this clone. The chain couples TRBV24-1 to TRBJ2-2; D remains ambiguous. The V gene lost 8 bases and the J gene lost 1 base, with 10 bases spanning the gap. The CDR3 extends over 14 amino acids. Germline V gene lookup returns CDR1 KGHDR and CDR2 SFDVKD. Here the CDR3 reads CATKVSGNTGELFF. Here the CDR3 DNA reads TGTGCCACCAAAGTTTCCGGGAACACCGGGGAGCTGTTTTTT.

This clone was seen a handful of times. The chain is built from TRBV28 and TRBJ1-5; 9 nucleotides line up with TRBD1. J lost 6 bases, V lost 6 bases, and 18 bases had no gene match. The CDR3 consists of 18 residues. The germline V gene encodes CDR1 MDHEN and CDR2 SYDVKM. CDR3 sequence: CASSHRTGAKIVSQPQHF. CDR3 nucleotide sequence: TGTGCCAGCAGCCACCGGACAGGGGCGAAGATCGTGAGTCAGCCCCAGCATTTT.

The chain couples TRBV28 to TRBJ1-2; D might be TRBD1 (6 bases). Trimming left V 3 bases short and J 8 bases short, with 10 bases between. The CDR3 is made up of 12 amino acids. The germline gives CDR1 MDHEN, CDR2 SYDVKM. This chain's CDR3 is CASSFQGRGYTF. The CDR3 DNA is TGTGCCAGCAGTTTTCAGGGGCGGGGCTACACCTTC.

J is TRBJ2-5 and V is TRBV3-1 (or the pseudogene TRBV3-2), with D possibly being TRBD2 (6 bases). The CDR3 loop spans 14 amino acids. CDR1 is LGHDT and CDR2 is YNNKEL in the germline V gene (reference sequence). Trimming shortened V by 4 bases and J by 5 bases, and 14 bases separated the two germline ends. The CDR3 is CASSPWGVGETQYF. The CDR3 nucleotides read TGTGCCAGCAGCCCCTGGGGGGTGGGGGAGACCCAGTACTTC.

The genes are TRBV5-1 and TRBJ2-3, with 11 bases identical to TRBD2. The CDR3 length is 18 residues. The V gene's germline CDR1 is SGHRS and CDR2 YFSETQ. Trimming at V came to 1 base and at J to 0 bases, leaving 7 bases not matched to a gene. CDR3 bases: TGCGCCAGCAGCTTGCTAGCGGGGGGCAATACTAGCACAGATACGCAGTATTTT. The encoded protein is CASSLLAGGNTSTDTQYF.

Only one count was recorded for this clone. The sample carries other DNA sequences with the same CDR3. This chain uses TRBV10-3 with TRBJ1-2, with TRBD1 matching 10 bases. The ends lost 6 bases at V and 5 bases at J; junction bases unmatched: 3. CDR3 length equals 13 residues. The germline V gene encodes CDR1 ENHRY and CDR2 SYGVKD. The CDR3 DNA is TGTGCCATCAGAGGGACAGGGGAGTATGGCTACACCTTC. It is translated as CAIRGTGEYGYTF.